The 5 T cell receptor beta chains given below trace back to one sample, sequenced in a study of cytomegalovirus exposure and HLA in healthy donors. 13 Jbeta primers and 60 Vbeta primers were used for the PCR. Method: immunoSEQ multiplex PCR; TCRdb's copy keeps in-frame clones and lacks some. The sample has under 250,000 clones, roughly 80% seen once. Sequenced: PBMCs. These TCRs come from a man between 35 and 55 years old in good health and CMV-seropositive.

The V gene is TRBV28, the J gene TRBJ1-2; TRBD1 matches 12 bases. This CDR3 has 14 residues. Germline assignment: CDR1 MDHEN and CDR2 SYDVKM. The V gene end was trimmed by 5 bases and the J gene end by 7 bases; junction bases not matched to a gene: 5. The CDR3 spells CASSPGTGGVGYTF. CDR3 coding DNA: TGTGCCAGCAGTCCCGGGACAGGGGGCGTTGGCTACACCTTC.

This chain joins TRBV5-1 and TRBJ2-1; D possibly corresponds to TRBD2 (5 bases). Germline CDR1 SGHRS, CDR2 YFSETQ. With 0 bases removed from V and 1 base from J, the gap between germline ends came to 14 bases. The CDR3 covers 17 residues. CDR3: CASSLDVGVRSYNEQFF. DNA for the CDR3: TGCGCCAGCAGCTTGGACGTGGGAGTTAGGTCCTACAATGAGCAGTTCTTC.

This chain uses TRBV9 with TRBJ2-7; 8 bases line up with TRBD2. Per germline, CDR1 SGDLS and CDR2 YYNGEE. J lost 4 bases, V lost 0 bases, and 3 bases had no gene match. This CDR3 has 14 residues. The CDR3 loop reads CASSVGAGAYEQYF. As DNA, the CDR3 is TGTGCCAGCAGCGTAGGAGCGGGGGCATACGAGCAGTACTTC.

The DNA of the CDR3 is TGTGCCAGCAGTCCAACAGGGTCCAGGGCTGAAGCTTTCTTT. Its translation: CASSPTGSRAEAFF. The chain joins TRBV6-5 to TRBJ1-1, with D possibly being TRBD1 (6 bases). Germline values: CDR1 MNHEY, CDR2 SVGAGI. Trimming shortened V by 5 bases and J by 6 bases, and 16 bases separated the two germline ends. The CDR3 spans 14 residues.

This clone was recorded once. The chain joins TRBV6-5 to TRBJ1-1; TRBD1 matches 10 bases. The germline CDR1 and CDR2 sequences are MNHEY and SVGAGI. With 6 bases clipped from V and 6 bases from J, the junction kept 7 bases outside the gene matches. The CDR3 contains 14 residues. For the CDR3, the DNA is TGTGCCAGCAGGGGACAGGGGATAGGGGCTGAAGCTTTCTTT. Amino acid sequence: CASRGQGIGAEAFF.